Only a few counts were recorded for the clone carrying this T cell receptor beta chain. Trimming shortened V by 3 bases and J by 0 bases, and 16 bases separated the two germline ends. CDR3 length equals 18 residues. Per germline, CDR1 KGHDR and CDR2 SFDVKD. TCRdb re-derived calls from the RT-PCR reads in MiXCR, one entry per CDR3 protein. This sample has more than 600,000 distinct CDR3 sequences; around 14% occur once, and the top ten carry about 3.6%. The chain uses TRBV24-1 and TRBJ2-2; the D is unclear. The sample comprised memory CD4+ T cells from blood. The receptor was isolated from a female donor in good health, serving as a healthy control. The CDR3 spells CATSDPVPSQANTGELFF. The DNA for the CDR3 is TGTGCCACCAGTGATCCCGTCCCGTCCCAAGCGAACACCGGGGAGCTGTTTTTT.